Listed here are 2 T cell receptor beta chains from one sample, sequenced in a study of human T cells and chemical hapten exposure. TCRdb reanalysed the RACE reads using MiXCR and keeps one entry per CDR3 protein. The table lists fewer than 400,000 distinct CDR3 sequences, approximately 6.3% of them singletons. Time point defined: patch test 1, 2 weeks after DPC sensitization. The treatment is: therapeutic diphenylcyclopropenone sensitization with weekly scalp DPC. This sample comprised whole blood, obtained in connection with sensitization to the hapten diphenylcyclopropenone (DPC). These receptors were obtained from a woman aged 18-29 years with alopecia areata. Some clones in this sample may be carry-over from other donors' samples.

This clonotype was detected many times. The rearrangement joins TRBV7-9 to TRBJ1-6; D is perhaps TRBD1 (6 bases). Per germline, CDR1 SEHNR and CDR2 FQNEAQ (reference sequence). This CDR3 is built from 14 residues. This CDR3 reads CASGPGHNNSPLHF. The CDR3 nucleotides read TGTGCTAGCGGGCCGGGACACAATAATTCACCCCTCCACTTT.

This clonotype was recorded a few times. This chain connects TRBV6-2 or TRBV6-3 to TRBJ1-2; 8 bases agree with TRBD1. The CDR3 is 15 residues long. V gave up 6 bases and J gave up 6 bases; unmatched junction bases: 12. Germline V lookup: CDR1 MNHEY, CDR2 SVGEGT. The CDR3 spells CASSLGTGILDGYTF. The CDR3 nucleotides are TGTGCCAGCAGCCTAGGGACAGGTATCCTGGATGGCTACACCTTC.